These 30 T cell receptor beta chains came from one sample sequenced in a study of blood T cell repertoires in COVID-19. Repertoires were generated with immunoSEQ multiplex PCR, while TCRdb's copy carries only in-frame clones and drops some. The sample comprises about 300,000 clones, roughly 87% of which are singletons, and about 2.3% rests with the top ten. Sequencing was performed on peripheral blood. These receptors all stem from a man between 18 and 35 years old with active or convalescent COVID-19.

In its sample, this clone was seen once. This chain links TRBV27 with TRBJ2-7, with TRBD2 as a possible D gene (5 bases). Germline V gives CDR1 MNHEY, CDR2 SMNVEV (reference sequence). V was cut by 4 bases and J by 6 bases, with 19 bases left in between. The CDR3 sequence is 15 residues long. CDR3 coding DNA: TGTGCCAGCAGTTCAGAAAGAGCTAGCCGCGGCGAGCAGTACTTC. Its protein product is CASSSERASRGEQYF.

The chain joins TRBV15 to TRBJ2-6; possible D gene TRBD2, 7 bases. CDR1 is LNHNV and CDR2 is YYDKDF in the germline V gene (reference sequence). V lost 5 bases, J lost 1 base, and 15 bases lay in between. The length of the CDR3 is 17 residues. DNA for the CDR3: TGTGCCACCAGCTCCCTGGGGGGGGCGTCTGGGGCCAACGTCCTGACTTTC. This encodes CATSSLGGASGANVLTF.

This clone has just a few counts. V gene TRBV7-9 combines with J gene TRBJ1-3; no clear D gene. The germline V gene encodes CDR1 SEHNR and CDR2 FQNEAQ (reference sequence). V lost 8 bases and J lost 0, with 14 bases in between. This CDR3 is built from 15 residues. CDR3 amino acids: CASLLPTDSGNTIYF. DNA for the CDR3: TGTGCCAGCCTACTCCCAACTGACTCTGGAAACACCATATATTTT.

This chain uses TRBV6-6 with TRBJ1-4; TRBD1 aligns across 7 bases. Germline V gene sequence: CDR1 MNHNY, CDR2 SVGAGI (reference sequence). Germline trimming cut 5 bases from V and 8 bases from J; bases unmatched to any gene: 5. This CDR3 spans 13 amino acids. CDR3 DNA: TGTGCCAGCAGTCGGACAGGAAAAGAAAAACTGTTTTTT. It translates to CASSRTGKEKLFF.

The chain employs TRBV3-1 (or the pseudogene TRBV3-2) and TRBJ2-7; D may be TRBD1 (5 bases). This CDR3 is built from 15 residues. The germline gives CDR1 LGHDT, CDR2 YNNKEL (reference sequence). V shed 1 base and J shed 2 bases, with 12 bases lying between them. DNA for the CDR3: TGTGCCAGCAGCCAAGTGAGACAGTTGACCTACGAGCAGTACTTC. Translation gives CASSQVRQLTYEQYF.

This rearrangement joins TRBV10-3 to TRBJ1-1; 7 positions agree with TRBD1. The CDR3 has 14 residues. Germline V gives CDR1 ENHRY, CDR2 SYGVKD. Trimming took 10 bases from V and 2 from J; bases not matched to a gene: 10. In DNA, the CDR3 is TGTGCCAGTCACGGGACAGCGAAAAACACTGAAGCTTTCTTT. It codes for CASHGTAKNTEAFF.

V usage is TRBV5-1 and J usage is TRBJ2-1, with TRBD1 as a possible D gene (5 bases). CDR3 length equals 16 residues. Trimming left V 7 bases short and J 6 bases short, with 23 bases between. Per germline, CDR1 SGHRS and CDR2 YFSETQ. CDR3 in DNA: TGCGCCAGCGCATTAGGGGTGACTCCATCCCCCAATGAGCAGTTCTTC. It translates to CASALGVTPSPNEQFF.

J is TRBJ1-4 and V is TRBV6-5; TRBD1 matches at 7 bases. Germline lookup yields CDR1 MNHEY and CDR2 SVGAGI. With 4 bases clipped from V and 8 bases from J, the junction kept 10 bases outside the gene matches. This CDR3 is built from 15 residues. The CDR3 bases are TGTGCCAGCAGTTCAAACAGGGGATTCGGCGAAAAACTGTTTTTT. It yields the protein CASSSNRGFGEKLFF.

This chain connects TRBV12-3 or TRBV12-4 to TRBJ2-1; 13 bases line up with TRBD2. This CDR3 spans 13 amino acids. With 5 bases clipped from V and 10 bases from J, the junction kept 2 bases outside the gene matches. The CDR3 spells CASSGLAGVEQFF. In DNA form, the CDR3 reads TGTGCCAGCAGTGGACTAGCGGGAGTGGAGCAGTTCTTC.

This chain links TRBV5-5 with TRBJ2-3; D gene unclear. This CDR3 comprises 14 residues. CDR1 SGHKS and CDR2 YYEKEE come from the germline V gene (reference sequence). Trimming cost V 2 bases and J 2 bases, with 9 bases left between them. CDR3 sequence reads: CASSFYSLTDTQYF. For the CDR3, the DNA is TGTGCCAGCAGCTTTTACTCCCTCACAGATACGCAGTATTTT.

This chain connects TRBV7-2 to TRBJ2-5; D possibly corresponds to TRBD1 (5 bases). The ends were cut back, 5 bases at V and 2 bases at J, with 12 bases in the middle. This CDR3 has 14 amino acids. Germline V CDR1 and CDR2: SGHTA, FQGNSA. The CDR3 sequence: CASSLARGQETQYF. CDR3 DNA: TGTGCCAGCAGCCTGGCTAGGGGACAAGAGACCCAGTACTTC.

The chain has TRBV3-1 (or the pseudogene TRBV3-2) and TRBJ2-3; D possibly corresponds to TRBD2 (6 bases). Trimming shortened V by 4 bases and J by 8 bases, and 13 bases separated the two germline ends. Germline-derived CDR1 and CDR2 are LGHDT and YNNKEL (reference sequence). There are 13 residues in the CDR3. For the CDR3, the DNA is TGTGCCAGCAGCCCAACGACTAGTTCTACGCAGTATTTT. Residues: CASSPTTSSTQYF.

J is TRBJ2-1 and V is TRBV6-6; TRBD2 is a possible D gene (6 bases). Germline V gene data show CDR1 as MNHNY and CDR2 as SVGAGI (reference sequence). V lost 6 bases to trimming and J lost 5 bases, with 11 bases between them. The CDR3 length is 13 residues. The CDR3, as DNA: TGTGCCAGCAGACAACCTAGCGACAATGAGCAGTTCTTC. Amino acid sequence: CASRQPSDNEQFF.

The gene calls are TRBV15 and TRBJ2-5; the D gene is possibly TRBD1 (6 bases). V was cut by 5 bases and J by 2 bases, with 9 bases left in between. CDR3 size: 13 residues. Looked up from germline, CDR1 is LNHNV and CDR2 is YYDKDF (reference sequence). This chain's CDR3 is CATSSGTQETQYF. The CDR3 nucleotides are TGTGCCACCAGCTCCGGGACACAAGAGACCCAGTACTTC.

This chain links TRBV15 with TRBJ2-6; possibly TRBD1 for D (6 bases). This CDR3 has 16 amino acids. CDR1 is LNHNV and CDR2 is YYDKDF in the germline V gene (reference sequence). Trimming cost V 1 base and J 2 bases, with 9 bases left between them. Here the CDR3 DNA reads TGTGCCACCAGCAGAGGGGGGACAACTGGGGCCAACGTCCTGACTTTC. Its protein product is CATSRGGTTGANVLTF.

This chain uses TRBV6-5 with TRBJ2-1; a possible D gene is TRBD2 (6 bases). The length of the CDR3 is 16 residues. Germline-derived CDR1 and CDR2 are MNHEY and SVGAGI. The V end lost 4 bases, the J end lost 2 bases, and 15 bases lay between the germline ends. CDR3 in amino acids: CASSSLRREAYNEQFF. Written as DNA, the CDR3 is TGTGCCAGCAGTTCCCTAAGGAGGGAAGCCTACAATGAGCAGTTCTTC.

This chain joins TRBV7-9 and TRBJ2-1; 9 positions match TRBD2. Germline values: CDR1 SEHNR, CDR2 FQNEAQ (reference sequence). V trimming: 5 bases; J trimming: 3 bases; junction bases outside the gene matches: 5. The CDR3 length is 15 residues. CDR3 DNA: TGTGCCAGCAGCAGCAGCGGGGGGTACTACAATGAGCAGTTCTTC. It translates to CASSSSGGYYNEQFF.

The V and J genes are TRBV23-1 and TRBJ1-4; TRBD1 might be the D (6 bases). TRBV23-1 is annotated as an ORF whose role is uncertain. With 2 bases removed from V and 8 bases from J, the gap between germline ends came to 27 bases. The CDR3 runs to 19 residues. The CDR3 here is CASSQPGPTEQGGREKLFF. The CDR3 bases are TGCGCCAGCAGTCAACCGGGTCCCACGGAACAGGGCGGTAGGGAAAAACTGTTTTTT.

V usage is TRBV5-1 and J usage is TRBJ2-3, with 7 bases matching TRBD2. CDR1 is SGHRS and CDR2 is YFSETQ in the germline V gene. There are 15 residues in the CDR3. Trimming cost V 4 bases and J 2 bases; bases outside gene matches: 7. The CDR3 DNA is TGCGCCAGCAGCCTCGGGGGGTCTAACACAGATACGCAGTATTTT. Protein sequence: CASSLGGSNTDTQYF.

This rearrangement joins TRBV6-2 or TRBV6-3 to TRBJ2-7; D perhaps matches TRBD2 (6 bases). Germline assignment: CDR1 MNHEY and CDR2 SVGEGT. The CDR3 spans 17 residues. V lost 2 bases, J lost 2 bases, and 19 bases lay in between. The CDR3 DNA sequence: TGTGCCAGCAGTTACGCGGAGGGTAGGATGAGGGCCTACGAGCAGTACTTC. Protein: CASSYAEGRMRAYEQYF.

The chain combines TRBV6-6 with TRBJ2-7, with TRBD2 identical over 9 bases. The CDR3 covers 15 residues. J lost 2 bases, V lost 10 bases, and 12 bases had no gene match. CDR1 and CDR2 (germline): MNHNY, SVGAGI (reference sequence). CDR3 sequence (DNA): TGTGCCACCACCCTTACTAGCGGGCAGGCCTACGAGCAGTACTTC. Its protein is CATTLTSGQAYEQYF.

The gene calls are TRBV27 and TRBJ2-3; the D gene is possibly TRBD1 (6 bases). This CDR3 is 14 amino acids long. V lost 8 bases, J lost 4 bases, and 16 bases lay in between. CDR1 is MNHEY, CDR2 SMNVEV, per germline (reference sequence). CDR3 region: CASSAQGWADTQYF. In DNA form, the CDR3 reads TGTGCCAGCTCGGCCCAGGGGTGGGCAGATACGCAGTATTTT.

The CDR3 nucleotides read TGTGCCAGCAGTTACGCGGGATACGGGTACGAGCAGTACTTC. Translating it yields CASSYAGYGYEQYF. This chain joins TRBV6-6 and TRBJ2-7; a weak D match, TRBD2 (6 bases). CDR1 is MNHNY, CDR2 SVGAGI, per germline (reference sequence). The CDR3 totals 14 residues. Trimming cost V 2 bases and J 4 bases, with 12 bases left between them.

This chain links TRBV27 with TRBJ2-5, with 10 bases that match TRBD2. This CDR3 is 17 amino acids long. Trimming cost V 4 bases and J 3 bases; bases outside gene matches: 11. The V gene's germline CDR1 is MNHEY and CDR2 SMNVEV (reference sequence). The CDR3 DNA reads TGTGCCAGCAGTTCCCTTTCTAGCGGGGGTGCCAAAGAGACCCAGTACTTC. This codes for CASSSLSSGGAKETQYF.

The J gene is TRBJ2-5, the V gene TRBV11-3; TRBD1 might be the D (6 bases). V was shortened by 5 bases and J by 6 bases, with 16 bases between the two germline ends. The CDR3 has 14 residues. Germline-derived CDR1 and CDR2 are SGHNT and YENEEA. CDR3 sequence (DNA): TGTGCCAGCAGCGGGCCGGGGCAGGGGAAGACCCAGTACTTC. Encoded protein: CASSGPGQGKTQYF. Full variable domain (outside the CDR3, taken from reference TRBV11-3 and TRBJ2-5): EAGVVQSPRYKIIEKKQPVAFWCNPISGHNTLYWYLQNLGQGPELLIRYENEEAVDDSQLPKDRFSAERLKGVDSTLKIQPAELGDSAVYLCASSGPGQGKTQYFGPGTRLLVL.

The chain is built from TRBV28 and TRBJ1-5; 7 bases align to TRBD1. Trimming at V came to 2 bases and at J to 6 bases, leaving 10 bases not matched to a gene. From germline, CDR1 is MDHEN and CDR2 SYDVKM. There are 16 residues in the CDR3. The DNA of the CDR3 is TGTGCCAGCAGTTTACTAGAGGGGGCTTTTGGTCAGCCCCAGCATTTT. Translation gives CASSLLEGAFGQPQHF. Full variable domain (missing parts from reference TRBV28 and TRBJ1-5): DVKVTQSSRYLVKRTGEKVFLECVQDMDHENMFWYRQDPGLGLRLIYFSYDVKMKEKGDIPEGYSVSREKKERFSLILESASTNQTSMYLCASSLLEGAFGQPQHFGDGTRLSIL.

J is TRBJ1-1 and V is TRBV15, with TRBD1 matching 9 bases. J gave up 8 bases and V 0 bases, and 4 bases lay outside the gene matches. The CDR3 runs 14 residues. CDR1 and CDR2 (germline): LNHNV, YYDKDF (reference sequence). The CDR3 DNA sequence: TGTGCCACCAGCAGAGACACAGGGGGCGGCGAAGCTTTCTTT. It yields the protein CATSRDTGGGEAFF.

This sequence joins TRBV10-3 and TRBJ2-1; tentatively, D is TRBD2 (6 bases). The CDR3 runs 16 residues. Germline assignment: CDR1 ENHRY and CDR2 SYGVKD. Trimming left V 1 base short and J 3 bases short, with 13 bases between. Here the CDR3 DNA reads TGTGCCATCAGTGAGTTGATCGGGAGTGACTACAATGAGCAGTTCTTC. Its protein is CAISELIGSDYNEQFF.

This clone was detected once. The chain is built from TRBV2 and TRBJ1-1; TRBD1 aligns across 8 bases. The germline V gene encodes CDR1 SNHLY and CDR2 FYNNEI. This CDR3 is 17 amino acids long. V gave up 10 bases and J gave up 5 bases; unmatched junction bases: 21. The CDR3 DNA is TGTGCCACCCTACGGGGGCGGACAGGGTCAGTTGGTACTGAAGCTTTCTTT. Translated, it gives CATLRGRTGSVGTEAFF.

V and J are TRBV7-9 and TRBJ2-2; D gene uncertain. This CDR3 spans 11 amino acids. The germline V gene has CDR1 SEHNR and CDR2 FQNEAQ (reference sequence). The V end lost 5 bases, the J end lost 9 bases, and 7 bases lay between the germline ends. The CDR3 bases are TGTGCCAGCAGCCCTCTAAGGGAGCTGTTTTTT. Translated: CASSPLRELFF.